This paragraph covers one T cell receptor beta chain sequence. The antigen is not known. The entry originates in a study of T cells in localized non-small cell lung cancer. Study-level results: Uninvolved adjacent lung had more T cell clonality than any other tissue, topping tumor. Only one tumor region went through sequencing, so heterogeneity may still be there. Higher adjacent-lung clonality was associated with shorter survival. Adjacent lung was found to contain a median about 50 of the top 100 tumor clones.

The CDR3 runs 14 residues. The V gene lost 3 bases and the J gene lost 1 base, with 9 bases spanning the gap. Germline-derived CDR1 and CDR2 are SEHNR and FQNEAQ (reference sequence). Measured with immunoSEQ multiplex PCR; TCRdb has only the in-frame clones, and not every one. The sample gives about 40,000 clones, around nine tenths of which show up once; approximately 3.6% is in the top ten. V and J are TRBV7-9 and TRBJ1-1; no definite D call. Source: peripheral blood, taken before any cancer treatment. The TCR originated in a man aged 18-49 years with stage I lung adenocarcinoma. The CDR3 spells CASSFLPPNTEAFF. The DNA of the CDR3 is TGTGCCAGCAGCTTCCTACCGCCGAACACTGAAGCTTTCTTT.